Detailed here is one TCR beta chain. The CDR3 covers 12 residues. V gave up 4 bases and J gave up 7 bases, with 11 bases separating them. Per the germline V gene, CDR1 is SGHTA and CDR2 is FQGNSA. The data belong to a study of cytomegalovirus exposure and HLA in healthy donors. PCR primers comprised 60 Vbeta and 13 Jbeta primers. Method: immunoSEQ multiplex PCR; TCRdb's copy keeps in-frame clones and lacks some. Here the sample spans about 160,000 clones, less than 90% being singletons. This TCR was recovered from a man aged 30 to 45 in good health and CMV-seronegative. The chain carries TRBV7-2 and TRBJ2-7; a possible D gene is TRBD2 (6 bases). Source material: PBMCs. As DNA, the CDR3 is TGTGCCAGCAGCTCCAGGGCGGGGGAGCAGTACTTC. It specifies CASSSRAGEQYF. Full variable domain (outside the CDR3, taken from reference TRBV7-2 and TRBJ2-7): GAGVSQSPSNKVTEKGKDVELRCDPISGHTALYWYRQSLGQGLEFLIYFQGNSAPDKSGLPSDRFSAERTGGSVSTLTIQRTQQEDSAVYLCASSSRAGEQYFGPGTRLTVT.